These 28 T cell receptor beta chains were all obtained from the same sample, sequenced in a study of graft-versus-host responses after intestinal transplantation. The table came from immunoSEQ multiplex PCR; TCRdb's copy has only in-frame clones and leaves some out. The sample gives 20,000 to 30,000 clones, roughly 90% of which show up once; roughly 2.1% is in the top ten. The sequences come from PBMCs, collected around 40 days after intestinal transplant. The origin of the receptors is a human patient who received an intestinal transplant, so some T cells may come from the graft donor.

The rearrangement links TRBV6-5 to TRBJ2-2, with D uncertain. V lost 5 bases to trimming and J lost 6 bases, with 7 bases between them. Germline CDR1 MNHEY, CDR2 SVGAGI. The CDR3 sequence is 12 residues long. The CDR3 loop is CASSLVAGELFF. The DNA of the CDR3 is TGTGCCAGCAGTCTAGTCGCCGGGGAGCTGTTTTTT.

The J gene is TRBJ2-7, the V gene TRBV4-1; D is unresolved. Trimming cost V 0 bases and J 3 bases, with 6 bases left between them. This CDR3 contains 13 residues. Germline CDR1 reads MGHRA; CDR2 reads YSYEKL. CDR3 coding DNA: TGCGCCAGCAGCCAAGATTTCCGCTACGAGCAGTACTTC. Amino acids: CASSQDFRYEQYF.

The V gene is TRBV2, the J gene TRBJ2-3, with a tentative D call TRBD2 (6 bases). V was pared by 7 bases and J by 2 bases, with 13 bases between. From germline, CDR1 is SNHLY and CDR2 FYNNEI. This CDR3 contains 14 residues. The CDR3 region has the DNA TGTGCCAGCACATTTAGCGGAAACACAGATACGCAGTATTTT. It codes for CASTFSGNTDTQYF.

This chain links TRBV7-2 with TRBJ2-1, with 7 bases lining up with TRBD2. The CDR3 covers 15 residues. CDR1 and CDR2 from the germline V gene are SGHTA and FQGNSA. V gave up 5 bases and J gave up 0 bases; unmatched junction bases: 4. DNA for the CDR3: TGTGCCAGCAGCCCACTAGCGAACTCCTACAATGAGCAGTTCTTC. This gives the protein CASSPLANSYNEQFF. The variable domain in full, completed from reference TRBV7-2 and TRBJ2-1, reads GAGVSQSPSNKVTEKGKDVELRCDPISGHTALYWYRQSLGQGLEFLIYFQGNSAPDKSGLPSDRFSAERTGGSVSTLTIQRTQQEDSAVYLCASSPLANSYNEQFFGPGTRLTVL.

The CDR3 here is CASSRGGTEAFF. The CDR3 bases are TGTGCCAGCAGTAGGGGGGGGACTGAAGCTTTCTTT. The chain links TRBV6-1 to TRBJ1-1; the D gene is possibly TRBD1 (6 bases). Germline CDR1 reads MNHNS; CDR2 reads SASEGT. The CDR3 extends over 12 amino acids. V lost 5 bases, J lost 5 bases, and 9 bases lay in between.

V and J are TRBV6-4 and TRBJ2-3; 9 nucleotides line up with TRBD2. Germline CDR1 is MRHNA and CDR2 is SNTAGT. The junction had 10 bases not matched to a gene; V was cut back by 2 bases and J by 4 bases. This CDR3 contains 17 residues. CDR3 in DNA: TGTGCCAGCAGTGACCGGGGTAGCGGGAGAGGGTCAGATACGCAGTATTTT. Translation: CASSDRGSGRGSDTQYF.

The V call is TRBV27, the J call TRBJ2-2; D is unresolved. Germline values: CDR1 MNHEY, CDR2 SMNVEV (reference sequence). The CDR3 is made up of 12 amino acids. Trimming removed 5 bases from V and 6 bases from J, with 7 bases in between. CDR3 residues: CASSLSAGELFF. CDR3 DNA sequence: TGTGCCAGCAGTCTAAGTGCCGGGGAGCTGTTTTTT.

This clone has more than one count but fewer than ten. The chain couples TRBV27 to TRBJ1-2, with D possibly TRBD1 on 5 matching bases. CDR1 is MNHEY, CDR2 SMNVEV, per germline (reference sequence). The CDR3 is 15 amino acids. Trimming left V 3 bases short and J 8 bases short, with 19 bases between. CDR3 protein: CASSFYPGGKVGYTF. DNA for the CDR3: TGTGCCAGCAGTTTTTATCCGGGGGGGAAAGTAGGCTACACCTTC.

The CDR3 sequence is CASSFGPDSNSGANVLTF. In nucleotides, the CDR3 is TGTGCCAGCAGCTTTGGTCCGGACAGCAACTCTGGGGCCAACGTCCTGACTTTC. The chain joins TRBV28 to TRBJ2-6; D perhaps matches TRBD1 (6 bases). Per germline, CDR1 MDHEN and CDR2 SYDVKM. With 6 bases removed from V and 0 bases from J, the gap between germline ends came to 18 bases. The CDR3 is 18 amino acids.

This clone was observed a single time. The chain has TRBV6-5 and TRBJ1-1, with D maybe TRBD1 (5 bases). The V gene lost 1 base and the J gene lost 2 bases, with 14 bases spanning the gap. Germline CDR1 is MNHEY and CDR2 is SVGAGI. There are 16 residues in the CDR3. CDR3 loop: CASSYLNQGGNTEAFF. DNA of the CDR3: TGTGCCAGCAGTTACTTGAATCAGGGAGGTAACACTGAAGCTTTCTTT.

The chain uses TRBV7-6 and TRBJ2-3; 9 bases are shared with TRBD2. This CDR3 is 15 amino acids long. Germline V CDR1 and CDR2: SGHVS, FNYEAQ. J was trimmed by 5 bases and V by 3 bases; bases with no gene match: 6. The DNA of the CDR3 is TGTGCCAGCAGCTTTAGCGGGAGAACCCAAGATACGCAGTATTTT. Amino acids: CASSFSGRTQDTQYF.

The chain is built from TRBV7-2 and TRBJ2-1; 7 bases fit TRBD2. The CDR3 consists of 14 residues. The V and J ends lost 5 bases and 0 bases, in that order; junction bases with no gene match: 1. From germline, CDR1 is SGHTA and CDR2 FQGNSA. CDR3 loop: CASSRGDSYNEQFF. The CDR3 nucleotides read TGTGCCAGCAGCCGGGGGGACTCCTACAATGAGCAGTTCTTC.

The V gene is TRBV11-2, the J gene TRBJ2-5; no clear D gene. V was cut by 5 bases and J by 5 bases, with 9 bases left in between. Germline CDR1 SGHAT, CDR2 FQNNGV. The CDR3 runs to 12 residues. The CDR3 loop is CASSLRGETQYF. CDR3 coding DNA: TGTGCCAGCAGCCTCCGTGGGGAGACCCAGTACTTC.

This chain joins TRBV6-5 and TRBJ2-7; TRBD2 is a possible D gene (5 bases). Between the trimmed V and J ends, which lost 5 bases and 1 base, there was a span of 12 bases. This CDR3 has 14 amino acids. Germline V lookup: CDR1 MNHEY, CDR2 SVGAGI. This chain's CDR3 is CASSASLVSYEQYF. In DNA, the CDR3 is TGTGCCAGCAGTGCGTCACTAGTATCCTACGAGCAGTACTTC.

CDR3 bases: TGTGCCAGCAGTGATGGGTGGAATGAGCAGTTCTTC. This encodes CASSDGWNEQFF. The chain employs TRBV6-4 and TRBJ2-1; D is ambiguous. The ends were cut back, 3 bases at V and 7 bases at J, with 7 bases in the middle. The CDR3 totals 12 residues. Germline CDR1 and CDR2: MRHNA and SNTAGT.

The chain couples TRBV7-9 to TRBJ2-7; D is uncertain. The V end was cut by 3 bases, the J end by 3 bases, with 9 bases between. The CDR3 contains 13 residues. CDR1 and CDR2 (germline): SEHNR, FQNEAQ (reference sequence). The CDR3 protein is CASSFDMYYEQYF. The CDR3 DNA follows: TGTGCCAGCAGCTTCGACATGTACTACGAGCAGTACTTC.

The rearrangement links TRBV28 to TRBJ2-1; 13 positions agree with TRBD2. V trimming: 2 bases; J trimming: 6 bases; junction bases outside the gene matches: 4. This CDR3 region has 16 residues. The V gene's germline CDR1 is MDHEN and CDR2 SYDVKM. In DNA form, the CDR3 reads TGTGCCAGCAGTTTAGGACTAGCGGGAGAAAGCAATGAGCAGTTCTTC. Protein product: CASSLGLAGESNEQFF. The entire variable domain, with the rest obtained from reference TRBV28 and TRBJ2-1, is as follows: DVKVTQSSRYLVKRTGEKVFLECVQDMDHENMFWYRQDPGLGLRLIYFSYDVKMKEKGDIPEGYSVSREKKERFSLILESASTNQTSMYLCASSLGLAGESNEQFFGPGTRLTVL.

The chain employs TRBV19 and TRBJ2-7; D might be TRBD1 or TRBD2, each matching 5 bases. Germline loops: CDR1 LNHDA, CDR2 SQIVND (reference sequence). V shed 3 bases and J shed 0 bases, with 9 bases lying between them. The CDR3 consists of 14 residues. CDR3 in amino acids: CASSIGASSYEQYF. For the CDR3, the DNA is TGTGCCAGTAGTATCGGGGCGAGCTCCTACGAGCAGTACTTC.

The chain is built from TRBV7-9 and TRBJ1-1, with TRBD1 as a possible D gene (6 bases). CDR3 length equals 13 residues. Germline V lookup: CDR1 SEHNR, CDR2 FQNEAQ (reference sequence). Trimming pared 8 bases from V and 5 bases from J, leaving 15 bases between. Here the CDR3 DNA reads TGTGCCAGCCGCACAGGGTTAGGTACTGAAGCTTTCTTT. Its protein product is CASRTGLGTEAFF.

The chain joins TRBV15 to TRBJ1-2; D uncertain. Germline CDR1 LNHNV, CDR2 YYDKDF (reference sequence). Trimming took off 1 base at V and 4 bases at J, with 4 bases between the two ends. CDR3 length: 12 amino acids. CDR3 nucleotide sequence: TGTGCCACCAGCAGAGGGGGCTATGGCTACACCTTC. Translated, it gives CATSRGGYGYTF.

This chain uses TRBV19 with TRBJ2-7; TRBD1 matches 7 bases. Per the germline V gene, CDR1 is LNHDA and CDR2 is SQIVND (reference sequence). The CDR3 spans 14 residues. J lost 0 bases, V lost 2 bases, and 1 base had no gene match. CDR3 DNA sequence: TGTGCCAGTAGTATAAGGGACAGCTCCTACGAGCAGTACTTC. Its protein product is CASSIRDSSYEQYF.

The chain carries TRBV19 and TRBJ2-3; weak D call: TRBD2 (6 bases). V lost 6 bases to trimming and J lost 4 bases, with 17 bases between them. Looked up from germline, CDR1 is LNHDA and CDR2 is SQIVND (reference sequence). The CDR3 runs 15 residues. CDR3 sequence (DNA): TGTGCCAGTAGAGGCTTGGCGGGCGGGGCAGATACGCAGTATTTT. Protein: CASRGLAGGADTQYF.

This CDR3 reads CASSLSEYNEQFF. Here the CDR3 DNA reads TGTGCCAGCAGTTTATCAGAATACAATGAGCAGTTCTTC. The gene calls are TRBV27 and TRBJ2-1, with unresolved D. Trimming removed 0 bases from V and 4 bases from J, with 4 bases in between. Germline V gives CDR1 MNHEY, CDR2 SMNVEV (reference sequence). This CDR3 has 13 amino acids.

This clone has just one count. The CDR3 sequence: CAAKGAQSWEQYF. The DNA of the CDR3 is TGTGCCGCCAAGGGGGCGCAGTCTTGGGAGCAGTACTTC. The chain has TRBV15 and TRBJ2-7; 7 bases line up with TRBD1. V lost 11 bases to trimming and J lost 7 bases; unmatched junction nucleotides: 14. CDR3 length: 13 amino acids. Germline lookup yields CDR1 LNHNV and CDR2 YYDKDF (reference sequence). The complete variable domain, with remaining parts taken from reference TRBV15 and TRBJ2-7, reads DAMVIQNPRYQVTQFGKPVTLSCSQTLNHNVMYWYQQKSSQAPKLLFHYYDKDFNNEADTPDNFQSRRPNTSFCFLDIRSPGLGDTAMYLCAAKGAQSWEQYFGPGTRLTVT.

This chain joins TRBV5-1 and TRBJ1-2, with 12 nucleotides matching TRBD1. V lost 4 bases to trimming and J lost 8 bases; unmatched junction nucleotides: 3. CDR3 length equals 13 residues. Germline V CDR1 and CDR2: SGHRS, YFSETQ. The CDR3 nucleotides read TGCGCCAGCAGCCGGGACAGGGGGCGAGGCTACACCTTC. This translates into CASSRDRGRGYTF.

The chain carries TRBV6-5 and TRBJ1-5; D remains ambiguous. This CDR3 spans 15 amino acids. V was cut by 5 bases and J by 1 base, with 12 bases left in between. Germline V CDR1 and CDR2: MNHEY, SVGAGI. CDR3 loop: CASSASRVSNQPQHF. As DNA, the CDR3 is TGTGCCAGCAGTGCCAGTCGAGTAAGCAATCAGCCCCAGCATTTT.

CDR3 amino acids: CAISAEGAIDEQFF. CDR3 sequence (DNA): TGTGCCATCAGTGCAGAGGGAGCAATCGATGAGCAGTTCTTC. The chain has TRBV10-3 and TRBJ2-1; D might be TRBD2 (5 bases). This CDR3 spans 14 amino acids. The V gene's germline CDR1 is ENHRY and CDR2 SYGVKD. V was cut by 4 bases and J by 8 bases, with 15 bases left in between.

The rearrangement joins TRBV28 to TRBJ2-5; 12 bases align to TRBD2. Near its end, the DNA agrees better with TRBJ2-7, so the J call may be wrong. CDR1 and CDR2 (germline): MDHEN, SYDVKM. CDR3 length: 14 amino acids. The CDR3 sequence is CASSFLAGGDEQYF. The CDR3, as DNA: TGTGCCAGCAGTTTCCTAGCGGGAGGGGACGAGCAGTACTTC.